Listed here are 23 T cell receptor beta chains from one sample, sequenced in a study of blood T cell repertoires in COVID-19. The method was immunoSEQ multiplex PCR; TCRdb's version includes in-frame clones alone and lacks a portion of them. This sample yields some 130,000 clones, of which about nine tenths are seen a single time; 10% belongs to the top ten. Sequencing was performed on peripheral blood. The receptors were sampled from a middle-aged man with acute or convalescent COVID-19.

The chain links TRBV24-1 to TRBJ2-2; 9 nucleotides align to TRBD1. The CDR3 is 14 residues long. With 7 bases clipped from V and 7 bases from J, the junction kept 6 bases outside the gene matches. Germline CDR1 and CDR2: KGHDR and SFDVKD. CDR3 in DNA: TGTGCCACCAGAAGGACAGGGGAAATCGGGGAGCTGTTTTTT. This gives the protein CATRRTGEIGELFF.

This clone occurred a few times. This chain joins TRBV4-1 and TRBJ1-1, with D possibly TRBD1 on 6 matching bases. V was clipped by 0 bases and J by 1 base, with 21 bases between them. This CDR3 spans 19 amino acids. Germline V lookup: CDR1 MGHRA, CDR2 YSYEKL. The CDR3 nucleotides read TGCGCCAGCAGCCAAGAAAGTTTGGGGGGGCGGCTCTGGAACACTGAAGCTTTCTTT. It encodes CASSQESLGGRLWNTEAFF.

This chain uses TRBV10-3 with TRBJ1-4; D not certain. CDR1 and CDR2 from the germline V gene are ENHRY and SYGVKD. The CDR3 sequence is 13 residues long. V was pared by 8 bases and J by 4 bases, with 11 bases between. The CDR3 DNA sequence: TGTGCCATCCGAGACAAGGATAATGAAAAACTGTTTTTT. It specifies CAIRDKDNEKLFF.

The chain couples TRBV5-6 to TRBJ1-2, with TRBD1 identical over 10 bases. The V gene's germline CDR1 is SGHDT and CDR2 YYEEEE. The length of the CDR3 is 15 residues. With V trimmed by 0 bases and J by 4 bases, 3 bases remained unmatched. The CDR3 loop reads CASSLVGTGAYGYTF. In DNA, the CDR3 is TGTGCCAGCAGCTTGGTAGGGACAGGGGCCTATGGCTACACCTTC. Complete variable domain (other parts from reference TRBV5-6 and TRBJ1-2): DAGVTQSPTHLIKTRGQQVTLRCSPKSGHDTVSWYQQALGQGPQFIFQYYEEEERQRGNFPDRFSGHQFPNYSSELNVNALLLGDSALYLCASSLVGTGAYGYTFGSGTRLTVV.

The chain recombines TRBV3-1 (or the pseudogene TRBV3-2) with TRBJ2-1; 7 bases map to TRBD1. This CDR3 contains 15 residues. In germline, CDR1 is LGHDT, CDR2 YNNKEL (reference sequence). V lost 3 bases to trimming and J lost 2 bases; unmatched junction nucleotides: 4. CDR3 sequence reads: CASSQTGNTYNEQFF. CDR3 bases: TGTGCCAGCAGCCAGACAGGGAATACCTACAATGAGCAGTTCTTC.

This clone turned up a few times. The chain links TRBV28 to TRBJ2-7; possibly TRBD2 for D (7 bases). Germline V lookup: CDR1 MDHEN, CDR2 SYDVKM. The length of the CDR3 is 16 residues. The germline V and J ends were trimmed by 6 bases and 0 bases, with 18 bases remaining between them. In DNA, the CDR3 is TGTGCCAGCAGGGGAGGGGGATTATCCCTCTCCTACGAGCAGTACTTC. This encodes CASRGGGLSLSYEQYF.

CDR3 amino acids: CASSWDRGGRYTGELFF. DNA of the CDR3: TGTGCCAGCAGTTGGGACAGGGGAGGTCGGTACACCGGGGAGCTGTTTTTT. The J gene is TRBJ2-2, the V gene TRBV7-8, with 10 bases identical to TRBD1. The CDR3 has 17 residues. The ends lost 6 bases at V and 3 bases at J; junction bases unmatched: 10. The germline V gene has CDR1 SGHVS and CDR2 FQNEAQ.

This clone was recorded only once. This sequence joins TRBV4-2 and TRBJ2-7; 10 nucleotides align to TRBD2. The CDR3 consists of 16 residues. V trimming: 1 base; J trimming: 0 bases; junction bases outside the gene matches: 3. Per the germline V gene, CDR1 is LGHNA and CDR2 is YNFKEQ. As DNA, the CDR3 is TGTGCCAGCAGCCAAGGGACTAGCGGACTCTCCTACGAGCAGTACTTC. Translating it yields CASSQGTSGLSYEQYF.

The chain links TRBV18 to TRBJ1-1; D not certain. CDR3 length equals 15 residues. The V end was cut by 0 bases, the J end by 1 base, with 9 bases between. Germline V lookup: CDR1 KGHSH, CDR2 LQKENI. The chain's CDR3 is CASSPPSKKNTEAFF. In DNA, the CDR3 is TGTGCCAGCTCACCACCGAGCAAGAAGAACACTGAAGCTTTCTTT. The whole variable domain, filled in from reference TRBV18 and TRBJ1-1, reads NAGVMQNPRHLVRRRGQEARLRCSPMKGHSHVYWYRQLPEEGLKFMVYLQKENIIDESGMPKERFSAEFPKEGPSILRIQQVVRGDSAAYFCASSPPSKKNTEAFFGQGTRLTVV.

V and J are TRBV7-2 and TRBJ2-7; D call uncertain. The CDR3 is 13 amino acids. Germline CDR1 is SGHTA and CDR2 is FQGNSA. V was cut by 5 bases and J by 5 bases, with 13 bases left in between. The CDR3 region is CASSLARSNEQYF. The CDR3 DNA reads as TGTGCCAGCAGCCTTGCTCGAAGCAACGAGCAGTACTTC.

This clone showed up just once. The chain joins TRBV29-1 to TRBJ1-2; no clear D gene. Germline V gene sequence: CDR1 SQVTM, CDR2 ANQGSEA. The V gene lost 5 bases and the J gene lost 4 bases, with 14 bases spanning the gap. This CDR3 region has 13 residues. The CDR3 sequence is CSVRREVGYGYTF. In DNA, the CDR3 is TGCAGCGTTCGTAGAGAGGTCGGCTATGGCTACACCTTC.

The chain combines TRBV6-2 or TRBV6-3 with TRBJ2-1; D possibly corresponds to TRBD2 (6 bases). V was trimmed by 5 bases and J by 0 bases, leaving 23 bases between them. Germline values: CDR1 MNHEY, CDR2 SVGEGT. There are 19 residues in the CDR3. CDR3 sequence: CASSPLRGIAATSYNEQFF. CDR3 sequence (DNA): TGTGCCAGCAGTCCCTTGAGAGGAATAGCGGCTACCTCCTACAATGAGCAGTTCTTC.

This clone is a singleton in its sample. CDR3 region: CASSLDSGGGTDTQYF. Here the CDR3 DNA reads TGCGCCAGCAGCTTGGATAGCGGGGGGGGCACAGATACGCAGTATTTT. The genes are TRBV5-1 and TRBJ2-3; TRBD2 agrees at 11 bases. Germline values: CDR1 SGHRS, CDR2 YFSETQ. V lost 0 bases and J lost 1; bases outside the gene matches: 1. The CDR3 spans 16 residues.

A few counts support this clone. The rearrangement joins TRBV5-1 to TRBJ2-1; weak D call: TRBD1 (6 bases). Germline CDR1 SGHRS, CDR2 YFSETQ. Trimming removed 3 bases at V and 10 bases at J, with 14 bases between. This CDR3 has 13 residues. The CDR3 DNA reads as TGCGCCAGCAGCTCAAGGACAACAGGGGAGCAGTTCTTC. Translated, it gives CASSSRTTGEQFF. The entire variable domain, with the rest obtained from reference TRBV5-1 and TRBJ2-1, is as follows: KAGVTQTPRYLIKTRGQQVTLSCSPISGHRSVSWYQQTPGQGLQFLFEYFSETQRNKGNFPGRFSGRQFSNSRSEMNVSTLELGDSALYLCASSSRTTGEQFFGPGTRLTVL.

This chain uses TRBV18 with TRBJ1-2; D unresolved. The CDR3 totals 15 residues. Trimming left V 2 bases short and J 6 bases short, with 16 bases between. From germline, CDR1 is KGHSH and CDR2 LQKENI. In DNA form, the CDR3 reads TGTGCCAGCTCACCATTCGCCGGGGTGTTCGATGGCTACACCTTC. It encodes CASSPFAGVFDGYTF.

V is TRBV5-6 and J is TRBJ2-1, with D tentatively TRBD2 (5 bases). The CDR3 has 15 amino acids. V was shortened by 2 bases and J by 5 bases, with 14 bases between the two germline ends. CDR1 SGHDT and CDR2 YYEEEE come from the germline V gene. The CDR3 nucleotides read TGTGCCAGCAGCTTAGGGATCGACTACCACAATGAGCAGTTCTTC. Its translation: CASSLGIDYHNEQFF.

The gene calls are TRBV29-1 and TRBJ1-3, with TRBD1 matching 7 bases. V lost 7 bases, J lost 3 bases, and 9 bases stayed unmatched. The V gene's germline CDR1 is SQVTM and CDR2 ANQGSEA. This CDR3 is 14 amino acids long. CDR3 region: CSGQTGSIGNTIYF. In DNA form, the CDR3 reads TGCAGCGGCCAGACAGGGAGTATTGGAAACACCATATATTTT. The variable domain in full, completed from reference TRBV29-1 and TRBJ1-3, reads SAVISQKPSRDICQRGTSLTIQCQVDSQVTMMFWYRQQPGQSLTLIATANQGSEATYESGFVIDKFPISRPNLTFSTLTVSNMSPEDSSIYLCSGQTGSIGNTIYFGEGSWLTVV.

J is TRBJ1-1 and V is TRBV5-8; D remains ambiguous. There are 17 residues in the CDR3. Germline lookup yields CDR1 SGHTS and CDR2 YDEGEE. V lost 1 base and J lost 0, with 16 bases in between. The CDR3 region is CASSLSPGRYMNTEAFF. CDR3 DNA sequence: TGTGCCAGCAGCTTGAGCCCTGGGAGGTATATGAACACTGAAGCTTTCTTT.

The chain combines TRBV7-6 with TRBJ1-6; D unresolved. CDR1 is SGHVS, CDR2 FNYEAQ, per germline. The germline V and J ends were trimmed by 5 bases and 0 bases, with 14 bases remaining between them. There are 17 residues in the CDR3. The CDR3 reads CASSLSDTDSYNSPLHF. DNA for the CDR3: TGTGCCAGCAGCCTATCCGACACTGACTCCTATAATTCACCCCTCCACTTT.

This chain links TRBV6-4 with TRBJ1-1; D unresolved. Looked up from germline, CDR1 is MRHNA and CDR2 is SNTAGT. The CDR3 length is 16 residues. V dropped 0 bases and J dropped 2 bases, with 13 bases sitting between them. CDR3 residues: CASSDSRSTPNTEAFF. As DNA, the CDR3 is TGTGCCAGCAGTGACTCGAGGTCCACTCCAAACACTGAAGCTTTCTTT.

The chain employs TRBV4-2 and TRBJ1-2; possibly TRBD1 for D (6 bases). CDR1 and CDR2 from the germline V gene are LGHNA and YNFKEQ. The CDR3 is 15 amino acids. V lost 0 bases, J lost 5 bases, and 13 bases lay in between. This chain's CDR3 is CASSQDPSGTYGYTF. The CDR3 coding sequence is TGTGCCAGCAGCCAAGATCCCTCGGGGACATATGGCTACACCTTC.

This chain uses TRBV29-1 with TRBJ2-3, with TRBD2 as a possible D gene (5 bases). Looked up from germline, CDR1 is SQVTM and CDR2 is ANQGSEA. Trimming left V 6 bases short and J 0 bases short, with 10 bases between. The length of the CDR3 is 13 residues. CDR3 bases: TGCAGCGTCCGACGGGATAGCACAGATACGCAGTATTTT. It is translated as CSVRRDSTDTQYF.

The gene calls are TRBV4-2 and TRBJ2-1; TRBD1 is a possible D gene (6 bases). This CDR3 contains 14 residues. Trimming left V 1 base short and J 3 bases short, with 7 bases between. Germline V gives CDR1 LGHNA, CDR2 YNFKEQ. CDR3 protein: CASSQGGGYNEQFF. The CDR3 DNA reads as TGTGCCAGCAGCCAAGGAGGGGGCTACAATGAGCAGTTCTTC.